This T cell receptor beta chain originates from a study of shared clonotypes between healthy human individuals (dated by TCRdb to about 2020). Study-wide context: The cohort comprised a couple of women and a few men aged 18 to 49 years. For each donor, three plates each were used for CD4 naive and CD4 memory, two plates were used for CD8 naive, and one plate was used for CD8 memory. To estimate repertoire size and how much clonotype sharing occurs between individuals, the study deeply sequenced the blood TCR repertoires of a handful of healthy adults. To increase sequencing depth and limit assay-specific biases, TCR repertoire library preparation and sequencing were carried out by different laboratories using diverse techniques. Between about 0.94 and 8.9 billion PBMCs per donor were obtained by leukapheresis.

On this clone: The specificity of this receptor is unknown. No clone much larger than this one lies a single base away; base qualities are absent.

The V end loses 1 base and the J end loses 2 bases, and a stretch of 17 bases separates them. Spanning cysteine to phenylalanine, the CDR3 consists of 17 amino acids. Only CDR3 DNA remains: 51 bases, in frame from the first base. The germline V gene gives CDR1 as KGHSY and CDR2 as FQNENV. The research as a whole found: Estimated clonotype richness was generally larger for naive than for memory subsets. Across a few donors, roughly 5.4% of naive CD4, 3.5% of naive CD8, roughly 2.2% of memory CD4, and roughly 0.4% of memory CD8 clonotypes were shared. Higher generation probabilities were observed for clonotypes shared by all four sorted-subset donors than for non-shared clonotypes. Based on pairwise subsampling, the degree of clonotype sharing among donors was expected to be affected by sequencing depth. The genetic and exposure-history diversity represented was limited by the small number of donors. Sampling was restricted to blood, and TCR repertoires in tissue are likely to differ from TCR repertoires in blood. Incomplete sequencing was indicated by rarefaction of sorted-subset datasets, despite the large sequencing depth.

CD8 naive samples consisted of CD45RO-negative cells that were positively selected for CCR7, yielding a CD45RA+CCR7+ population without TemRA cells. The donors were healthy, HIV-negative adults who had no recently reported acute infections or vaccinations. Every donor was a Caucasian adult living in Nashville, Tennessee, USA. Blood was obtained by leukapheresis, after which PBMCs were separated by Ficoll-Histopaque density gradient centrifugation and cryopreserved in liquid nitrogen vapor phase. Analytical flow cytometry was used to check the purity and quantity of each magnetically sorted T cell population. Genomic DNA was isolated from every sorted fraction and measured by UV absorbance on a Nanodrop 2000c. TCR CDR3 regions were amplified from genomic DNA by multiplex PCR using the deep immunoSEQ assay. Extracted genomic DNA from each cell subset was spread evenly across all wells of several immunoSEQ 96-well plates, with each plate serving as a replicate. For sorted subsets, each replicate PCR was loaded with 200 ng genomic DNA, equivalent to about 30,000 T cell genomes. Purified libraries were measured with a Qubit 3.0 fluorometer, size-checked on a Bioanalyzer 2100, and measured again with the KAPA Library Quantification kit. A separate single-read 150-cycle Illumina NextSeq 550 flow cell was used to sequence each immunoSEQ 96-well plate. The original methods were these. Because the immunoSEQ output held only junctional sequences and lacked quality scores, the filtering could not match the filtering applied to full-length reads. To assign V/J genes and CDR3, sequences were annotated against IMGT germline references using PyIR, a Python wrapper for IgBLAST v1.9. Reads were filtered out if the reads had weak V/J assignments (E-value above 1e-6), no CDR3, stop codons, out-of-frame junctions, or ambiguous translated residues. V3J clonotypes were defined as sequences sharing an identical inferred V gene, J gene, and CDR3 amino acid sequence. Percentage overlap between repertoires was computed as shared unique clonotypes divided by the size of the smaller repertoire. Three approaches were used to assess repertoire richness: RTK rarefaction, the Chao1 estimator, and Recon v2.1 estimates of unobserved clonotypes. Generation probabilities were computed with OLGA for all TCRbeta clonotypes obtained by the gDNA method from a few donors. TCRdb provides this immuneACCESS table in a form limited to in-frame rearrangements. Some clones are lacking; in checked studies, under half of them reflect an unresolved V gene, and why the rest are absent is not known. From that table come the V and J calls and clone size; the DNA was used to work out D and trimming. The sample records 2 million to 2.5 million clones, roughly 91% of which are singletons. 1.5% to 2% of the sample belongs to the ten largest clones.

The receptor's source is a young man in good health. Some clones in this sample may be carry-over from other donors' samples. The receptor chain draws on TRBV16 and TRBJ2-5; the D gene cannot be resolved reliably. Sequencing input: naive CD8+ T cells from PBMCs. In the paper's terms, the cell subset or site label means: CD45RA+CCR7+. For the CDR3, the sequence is CASSQFYSSRSQETQYF. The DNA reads TGTGCCAGCAGCCAATTTTACTCGAGTAGAAGTCAAGAGACCCAGTACTTC.